A single sample is the source of the 14 T cell receptor beta chains below, sequenced in a study of cytomegalovirus exposure and HLA in healthy donors. PCR used 60 Vbeta primers and 13 Jbeta primers. Libraries were prepared by immunoSEQ multiplex PCR; TCRdb keeps only in-frame clonotypes and omits some of them. Among about 120,000 clones, roughly 79% were seen once, and the ten largest hold roughly 3.9%. Sequenced sample: PBMCs. These receptors were collected from a woman aged 30 to 39 in good health and CMV-seronegative.

This clone was seen a few times. CDR3 DNA sequence: TGTGCCAGCAGTTCCGGGGACATTCAGTACTTC. Its translation: CASSSGDIQYF. The gene calls are TRBV28 and TRBJ2-4, with TRBD2 as a possible D gene (5 bases). With 4 bases removed from V and 8 bases from J, the gap between germline ends came to 6 bases. CDR1 is MDHEN, CDR2 SYDVKM, per germline. The CDR3 covers 11 residues. Complete variable domain (other parts from reference TRBV28 and TRBJ2-4): DVKVTQSSRYLVKRTGEKVFLECVQDMDHENMFWYRQDPGLGLRLIYFSYDVKMKEKGDIPEGYSVSREKKERFSLILESASTNQTSMYLCASSSGDIQYFGAGTRLSVL.

The chain uses TRBV19 and TRBJ2-5; a possible D gene is TRBD2 (5 bases). The V and J ends lost 1 base and 5 bases respectively, with 5 bases between them. This CDR3 has 12 amino acids. Germline values: CDR1 LNHDA, CDR2 SQIVND (reference sequence). The CDR3 is CASSIGGETQYF. CDR3 DNA sequence: TGTGCCAGTAGTATAGGAGGGGAGACCCAGTACTTC.

The chain joins TRBV21-1 to TRBJ2-7; the table calls TRBD2, which could not be checked here. TRBV21-1 is annotated as a pseudogene. This CDR3 region has 14 residues. CDR3 bases: TGTGCCAGCAGACTAGGACTAGCGTCAGACGAGCAGTACTTC. Translation: CASRLGLASDEQYF.

The CDR3 protein is CASSTTSAKYF. The CDR3 DNA sequence: TGCGCCAGCAGCACAACTAGCGCCAAGTACTTC. The chain links TRBV5-1 to TRBJ2-5, with TRBD2 identical over 7 bases. CDR1 SGHRS and CDR2 YFSETQ come from the germline V gene. The CDR3 consists of 11 residues. V shed 4 bases and J 12 bases; nucleotides not matched to a gene: 6.

V is TRBV28 and J is TRBJ2-2; TRBD2 aligns across 7 bases. CDR3 length equals 15 residues. In germline, CDR1 is MDHEN, CDR2 SYDVKM. The V gene end was trimmed by 2 bases and the J gene end by 5 bases; junction bases not matched to a gene: 5. The CDR3 spells CASSLGGGGTGELFF. CDR3 nucleotide sequence: TGTGCCAGCAGTTTAGGCGGGGGAGGGACCGGGGAGCTGTTTTTT.

The chain joins TRBV4-1 to TRBJ2-1; D perhaps matches TRBD1 (5 bases). The CDR3 contains 11 residues. V was trimmed by 2 bases and J by 9 bases, leaving 5 bases between them. Looked up from germline, CDR1 is MGHRA and CDR2 is YSYEKL. CDR3 sequence: CASSQQGEQFF. In nucleotides, the CDR3 is TGCGCCAGCAGCCAACAGGGTGAGCAGTTCTTC.

The rearrangement joins TRBV5-1 to TRBJ2-7, with 10 bases matching TRBD1. Unmatched junction bases numbered 5, after V lost 2 bases and J lost 6 bases. The CDR3 runs to 14 residues. Germline values: CDR1 SGHRS, CDR2 YFSETQ. The CDR3 region has the DNA TGCGCCAGCAGCTTCCGGGACAGGGGACGCGAGCAGTACTTC. Amino acids: CASSFRDRGREQYF.

The chain carries TRBV25-1 and TRBJ2-5; TRBD2 matches at 12 bases. CDR1 and CDR2 from the germline V gene are MGHDK and SYGVNS. The CDR3 loop spans 14 amino acids. Unmatched junction bases numbered 2, after V lost 5 bases and J lost 4 bases. The CDR3 region has the DNA TGTGCCAGCAGTTTACTAGCGGGAGGAGAGACCCAGTACTTC. Translated: CASSLLAGGETQYF.

The chain uses TRBV7-9 and TRBJ2-7; 7 nucleotides agree with TRBD1. There are 14 residues in the CDR3. Germline loops: CDR1 SEHNR, CDR2 FQNEAQ (reference sequence). Trimming at V came to 5 bases and at J to 3 bases, leaving 7 bases not matched to a gene. The chain's CDR3 is CASSADRRYYEQYF. The CDR3 nucleotides are TGTGCCAGCAGCGCGGACAGGAGATACTACGAGCAGTACTTC.

On this clone: Other DNA variants within this sample encode the same CDR3. This chain links TRBV6-1 with TRBJ2-1; the match to TRBD2 covers 7 bases. CDR1 is MNHNS, CDR2 SASEGT, per germline. There are 15 residues in the CDR3. V was clipped by 4 bases and J by 2 bases; unmatched bases: 5. The CDR3 sequence is CASSGGLAAYNEQFF. The CDR3 DNA follows: TGTGCCAGCAGTGGGGGCCTAGCGGCCTACAATGAGCAGTTCTTC.

The V call is TRBV14, the J call TRBJ2-7, with a weak D call TRBD1 (6 bases). The V end was cut by 1 base, the J end by 3 bases, with 7 bases between. CDR3 length equals 13 residues. The V gene's germline CDR1 is SGHDN and CDR2 FVKESK. In DNA form, the CDR3 reads TGTGCCAGCAGCCAAGGGACAGACTACGAGCAGTACTTC. It codes for CASSQGTDYEQYF.

V is TRBV7-2 and J is TRBJ2-7, with 9 bases aligning to TRBD2. CDR3 length: 14 residues. V was clipped by 5 bases and J by 6 bases; unmatched bases: 8. Germline V gene data show CDR1 as SGHTA and CDR2 as FQGNSA. CDR3 loop: CASSQAGGPSEQYF. The CDR3 coding sequence is TGTGCCAGCAGCCAGGCGGGAGGGCCGAGCGAGCAGTACTTC.

The CDR3 here is CASSLVPWDYRERVPDTQYF. The DNA of the CDR3 is TGTGCCAGCAGCTTAGTACCTTGGGACTACCGGGAGAGGGTACCAGATACGCAGTATTTT. The chain has TRBV7-6 and TRBJ2-3, with TRBD2 identical over 7 bases. This CDR3 comprises 20 residues. The junction had 20 bases not matched to a gene; V was cut back by 1 base and J by 4 bases. Looked up from germline, CDR1 is SGHVS and CDR2 is FNYEAQ.

This clone was counted a single time. The CDR3 sequence: CASSLGAGGPTDTQYF. CDR3 in DNA: TGCGCCAGCAGCTTAGGGGCGGGAGGGCCGACGGATACGCAGTATTTT. This rearrangement joins TRBV5-1 to TRBJ2-3, with 9 bases matching TRBD2. V trimming: 2 bases; J trimming: 6 bases; junction bases outside the gene matches: 10. The length of the CDR3 is 16 residues. The germline CDR1 and CDR2 sequences are SGHRS and YFSETQ. The variable domain in full, completed from reference TRBV5-1 and TRBJ2-3, reads KAGVTQTPRYLIKTRGQQVTLSCSPISGHRSVSWYQQTPGQGLQFLFEYFSETQRNKGNFPGRFSGRQFSNSRSEMNVSTLELGDSALYLCASSLGAGGPTDTQYFGPGTRLTVL.